This entry lists 13 T cell receptor beta chains sequenced from one sample in a study of T cell repertoires in cytomegalovirus infection. TCRdb itself ran the reads through MiXCR, one entry per CDR3 protein. The sample has some 220,000 distinct CDR3 sequences; 5% to 8.5% are singletons. Sequencing used PBMCs. These receptors all stem from a human donor in good health (CMV status not recorded). Some clones in this sample may be carry-over from other donors' samples.

This clonotype was detected ten times or more. The rearrangement joins TRBV20-1 to TRBJ2-7, with 11 nucleotides matching TRBD1. V shed 1 base, J shed 4 bases, and the junction held 6 bases outside the gene matches. Germline-derived CDR1 and CDR2 are DFQATT and SNEGSKA (reference sequence). This CDR3 region has 15 residues. The CDR3 here is CSARGGDRGFYEQYF. The CDR3 DNA reads TGCAGTGCTAGAGGGGGGGACAGGGGGTTTTACGAGCAGTACTTC.

This clonotype showed up many times. The rearrangement links TRBV28 to TRBJ2-3; D possibly corresponds to TRBD1 (6 bases). The germline CDR1 and CDR2 sequences are MDHEN and SYDVKM. Trimming removed 2 bases at V and 1 base at J, with 7 bases between. CDR3 length equals 14 residues. DNA for the CDR3: TGTGCCAGCAGTTTAGAGGGGGGCACAGATACGCAGTATTTT. The encoded protein is CASSLEGGTDTQYF.

This clonotype was seen ten or more times. The chain is built from TRBV19 and TRBJ2-1; 8 bases fit TRBD2. V was clipped by 6 bases and J by 2 bases; unmatched bases: 6. CDR3 length: 15 residues. The germline CDR1 and CDR2 sequences are LNHDA and SQIVND (reference sequence). CDR3 loop: CASSLGGATYNEQFF. For the CDR3, the DNA is TGTGCCAGTAGCCTCGGGGGGGCTACCTACAATGAGCAGTTCTTC.

A word on this clonotype: With a much larger clone just one base away, this may be a read error. The rearrangement joins TRBV29-1 to TRBJ1-1; D is unclear. Germline-derived CDR1 and CDR2 are SQVTM and ANQGSEA. CDR3 length equals 12 residues. The CDR3, as DNA: TGCAGCGTTAAGGTTCAGAACACTGAAGCTTCCTTT. Protein: CSVKVQNTEASF.

The table lists this clonotype with many counts. The V gene is TRBV6-2 or TRBV6-3, the J gene TRBJ2-1; 10 bases align to TRBD2. The ends lost 7 bases at V and 6 bases at J; junction bases unmatched: 12. The germline V gene has CDR1 MNHEY and CDR2 SVGEGT. The CDR3 loop spans 16 amino acids. CDR3 in amino acids: CASNLLAGTGANEQFF. DNA of the CDR3: TGTGCCAGCAATTTACTAGCGGGAACAGGGGCCAATGAGCAGTTCTTC.

This clonotype was counted at least ten times. The rearrangement joins TRBV11-2 to TRBJ1-1; D is unclear. Germline V CDR1 and CDR2: SGHAT, FQNNGV. The CDR3 sequence is 17 residues long. V dropped 5 bases and J dropped 0 bases, with 19 bases sitting between them. CDR3 sequence: CASSPRGTKILNTEAFF. The CDR3 coding sequence is TGTGCCAGCAGCCCGCGGGGAACAAAAATACTGAACACTGAAGCTTTCTTT.

This clonotype was recorded at least ten times. The CDR3 coding sequence is TGCAGCGTCCCACAGGGGGCTATGGAGACCCAGTACTTC. Translated, it gives CSVPQGAMETQYF. The V and J genes are TRBV29-1 and TRBJ2-5, with 9 positions matching TRBD1. V shed 6 bases and J 5 bases; nucleotides not matched to a gene: 7. This CDR3 has 13 amino acids. In germline, CDR1 is SQVTM, CDR2 ANQGSEA.

The sample holds many counts of this clonotype. The gene calls are TRBV11-2 and TRBJ1-1, with 8 bases identical to TRBD1. Trimming cost V 8 bases and J 7 bases; bases outside gene matches: 18. This CDR3 comprises 16 residues. Per germline, CDR1 SGHAT and CDR2 FQNNGV. The CDR3 DNA is TGTGCCAGCGGTCGGACAGGGTCCATATTAACGAGTGAAGCTTTCTTT. Protein: CASGRTGSILTSEAFF. The whole variable domain, filled in from reference TRBV11-2 and TRBJ1-1, reads EAGVAQSPRYKIIEKRQSVAFWCNPISGHATLYWYQQILGQGPKLLIQFQNNGVVDDSQLPKDRFSAERLKGVDSTLKIQPAKLEDSAVYLCASGRTGSILTSEAFFGQGTRLTVV.

This clonotype was counted many times. The chain recombines TRBV7-2 with TRBJ2-7; TRBD2 is a possible D gene (7 bases). The CDR3 runs 14 residues. Trimming left V 3 bases short and J 4 bases short, with 13 bases between. Germline loops: CDR1 SGHTA, CDR2 FQGNSA. The CDR3 sequence: CASSFGGLLYEQYF. Written as DNA, the CDR3 is TGTGCCAGCAGCTTCGGGGGGCTCTTGTACGAGCAGTACTTC.

This clonotype was seen many times. The chain recombines TRBV7-2 with TRBJ2-2; D unclear. The V and J ends lost 0 bases and 4 bases respectively, with 6 bases between them. The germline gives CDR1 SGHTA, CDR2 FQGNSA. This CDR3 has 14 amino acids. CDR3 protein: CASSLALGTGELFF. CDR3 sequence (DNA): TGTGCCAGCAGCTTAGCGTTGGGCACCGGGGAGCTGTTTTTT.

This clonotype came up many times. The chain recombines TRBV15 with TRBJ1-5, with 7 bases lining up with TRBD1. CDR3 length equals 15 residues. V trimming: 4 bases; J trimming: 6 bases; junction bases outside the gene matches: 9. CDR1 and CDR2 from the germline V gene are LNHNV and YYDKDF (reference sequence). CDR3 nucleotides: TGTGCCACCAGCATAGAACCCGGGACAGCTCAGCCCCAGCATTTT. This sequence encodes CATSIEPGTAQPQHF.

This clonotype has a count of ten or more. CDR3 in DNA: TGTGCCAGCAGTTCTGGTAAATTGATGGCTAAGAGAGGCGAGCAGTACTTC. The encoded protein is CASSSGKLMAKRGEQYF. This chain connects TRBV7-2 to TRBJ2-7; D remains unclear. This CDR3 is 17 amino acids long. V dropped 6 bases and J dropped 6 bases, with 27 bases sitting between them. The germline CDR1 and CDR2 sequences are SGHTA and FQGNSA.

This clonotype showed up many times. This chain links TRBV2 with TRBJ2-7; tentative D call: TRBD1 (5 bases). The length of the CDR3 is 14 residues. Per the germline V gene, CDR1 is SNHLY and CDR2 is FYNNEI. The V end lost 2 bases, the J end lost 2 bases, and 10 bases lay between the germline ends. The DNA of the CDR3 is TGTGCCAGCAGTGAAACAGGTTCGCCCTACGAGCAGTACTTC. Protein sequence: CASSETGSPYEQYF.